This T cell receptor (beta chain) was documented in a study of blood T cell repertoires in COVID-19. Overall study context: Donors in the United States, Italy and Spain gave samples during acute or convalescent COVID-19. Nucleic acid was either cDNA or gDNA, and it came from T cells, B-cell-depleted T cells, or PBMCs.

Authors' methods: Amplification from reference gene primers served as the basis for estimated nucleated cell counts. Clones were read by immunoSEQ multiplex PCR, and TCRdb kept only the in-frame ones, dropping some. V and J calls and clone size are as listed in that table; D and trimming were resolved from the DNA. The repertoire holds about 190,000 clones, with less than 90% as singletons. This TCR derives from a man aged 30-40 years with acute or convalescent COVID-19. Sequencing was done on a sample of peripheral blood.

The CDR3 loop reads CASSRSGSINTQYF. The CDR3 DNA reads as TGTGCCAGCAGCCGGAGCGGGAGTATAAATACGCAGTATTTT. The rearrangement joins TRBV3-1 (or the pseudogene TRBV3-2) to TRBJ2-3; TRBD2 matches at 8 bases. The CDR3 covers 14 residues. With 4 bases clipped from V and 7 bases from J, the junction kept 7 bases outside the gene matches. In germline, CDR1 is LGHDT, CDR2 YNNKEL (reference sequence).